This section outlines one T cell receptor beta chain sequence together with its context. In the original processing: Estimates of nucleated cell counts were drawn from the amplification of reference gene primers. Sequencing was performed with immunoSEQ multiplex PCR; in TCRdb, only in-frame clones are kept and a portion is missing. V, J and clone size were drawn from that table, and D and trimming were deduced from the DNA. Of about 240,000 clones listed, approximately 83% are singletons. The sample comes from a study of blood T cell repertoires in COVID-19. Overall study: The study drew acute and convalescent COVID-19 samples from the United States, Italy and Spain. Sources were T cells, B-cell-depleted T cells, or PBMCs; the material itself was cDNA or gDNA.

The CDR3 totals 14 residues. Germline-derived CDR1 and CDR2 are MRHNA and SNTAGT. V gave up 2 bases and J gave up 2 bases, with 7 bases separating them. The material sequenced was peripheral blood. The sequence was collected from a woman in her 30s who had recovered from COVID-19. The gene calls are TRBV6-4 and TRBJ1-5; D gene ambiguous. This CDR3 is CASSDREGNQPQHF. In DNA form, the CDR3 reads TGTGCCAGCAGTGACAGGGAGGGCAATCAGCCCCAGCATTTT.